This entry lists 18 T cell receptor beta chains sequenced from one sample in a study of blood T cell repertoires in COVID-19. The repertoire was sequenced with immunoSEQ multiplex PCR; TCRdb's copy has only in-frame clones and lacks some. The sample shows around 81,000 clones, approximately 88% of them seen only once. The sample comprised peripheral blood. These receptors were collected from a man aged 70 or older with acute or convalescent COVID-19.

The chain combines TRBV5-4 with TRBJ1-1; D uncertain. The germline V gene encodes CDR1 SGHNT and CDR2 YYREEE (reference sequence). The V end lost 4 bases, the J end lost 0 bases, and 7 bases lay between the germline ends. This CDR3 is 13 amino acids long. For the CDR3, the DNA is TGTGCCAGCAGCCTCAGCGTGAACACTGAAGCTTTCTTT. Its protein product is CASSLSVNTEAFF.

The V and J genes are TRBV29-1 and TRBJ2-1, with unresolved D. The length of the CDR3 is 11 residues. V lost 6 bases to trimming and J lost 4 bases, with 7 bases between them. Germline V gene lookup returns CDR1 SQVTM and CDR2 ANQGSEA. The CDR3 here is CSVAVYNEQFF. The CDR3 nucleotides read TGCAGCGTCGCAGTATACAATGAGCAGTTCTTC.

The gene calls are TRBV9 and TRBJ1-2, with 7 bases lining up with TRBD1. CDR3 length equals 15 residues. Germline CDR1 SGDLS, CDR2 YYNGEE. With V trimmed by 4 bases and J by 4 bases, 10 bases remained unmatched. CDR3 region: CASSLHPWDSYGYTF. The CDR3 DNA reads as TGTGCCAGCAGCCTACACCCATGGGACAGCTATGGCTACACCTTC.

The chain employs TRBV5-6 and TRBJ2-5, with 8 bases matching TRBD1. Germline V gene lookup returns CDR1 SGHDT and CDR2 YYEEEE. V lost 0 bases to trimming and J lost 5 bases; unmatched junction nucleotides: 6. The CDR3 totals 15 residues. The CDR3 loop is CASSLDAGGGETQYF. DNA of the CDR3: TGTGCCAGCAGCTTGGATGCAGGGGGCGGTGAGACCCAGTACTTC.

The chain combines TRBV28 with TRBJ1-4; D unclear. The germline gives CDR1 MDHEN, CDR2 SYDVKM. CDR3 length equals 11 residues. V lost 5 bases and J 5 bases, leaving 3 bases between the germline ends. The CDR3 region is CASSVNEKLFF. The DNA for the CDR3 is TGTGCCAGCAGTGTAAATGAAAAACTGTTTTTT.

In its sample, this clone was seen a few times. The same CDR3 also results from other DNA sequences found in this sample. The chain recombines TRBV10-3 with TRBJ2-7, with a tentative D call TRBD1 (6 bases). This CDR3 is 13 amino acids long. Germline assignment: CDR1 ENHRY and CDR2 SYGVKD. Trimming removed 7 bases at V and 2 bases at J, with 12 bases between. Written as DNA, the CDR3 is TGTGCCATCACCCCCGGACAGACCTACGAGCAGTACTTC. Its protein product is CAITPGQTYEQYF.

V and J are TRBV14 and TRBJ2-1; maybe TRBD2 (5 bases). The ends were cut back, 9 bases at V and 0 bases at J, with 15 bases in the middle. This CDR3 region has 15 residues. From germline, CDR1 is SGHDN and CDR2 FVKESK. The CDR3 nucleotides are TGTGCCAGTGACCGGGGAGAGAGCTCCTACAATGAGCAGTTCTTC. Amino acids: CASDRGESSYNEQFF.

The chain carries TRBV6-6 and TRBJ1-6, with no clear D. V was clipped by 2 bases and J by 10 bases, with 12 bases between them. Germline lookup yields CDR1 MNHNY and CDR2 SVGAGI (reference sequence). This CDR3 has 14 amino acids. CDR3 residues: CASSYPERGSPLHF. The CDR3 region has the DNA TGTGCCAGCAGTTACCCGGAGCGGGGATCACCCCTCCACTTT.

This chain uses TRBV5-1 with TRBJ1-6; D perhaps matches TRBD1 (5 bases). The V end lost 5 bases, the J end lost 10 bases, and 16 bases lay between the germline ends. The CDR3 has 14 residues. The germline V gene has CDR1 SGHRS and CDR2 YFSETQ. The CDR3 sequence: CASSSPSWGSPLHF. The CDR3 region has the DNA TGCGCCAGCAGTTCTCCCAGTTGGGGCTCACCCCTCCACTTT.

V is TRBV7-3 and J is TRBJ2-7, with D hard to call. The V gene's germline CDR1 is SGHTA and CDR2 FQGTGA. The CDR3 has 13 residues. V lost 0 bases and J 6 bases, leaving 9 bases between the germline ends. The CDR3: CASSLTSFGEQYF. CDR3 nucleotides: TGTGCCAGCAGCTTAACGTCCTTCGGCGAGCAGTACTTC.

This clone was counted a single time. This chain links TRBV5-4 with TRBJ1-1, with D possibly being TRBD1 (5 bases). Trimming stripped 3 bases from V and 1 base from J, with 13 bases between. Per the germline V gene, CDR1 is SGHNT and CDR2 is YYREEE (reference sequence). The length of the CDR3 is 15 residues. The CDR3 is CASSWGVAGNTEAFF. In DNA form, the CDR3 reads TGTGCCAGCAGCTGGGGGGTTGCAGGGAACACTGAAGCTTTCTTT.

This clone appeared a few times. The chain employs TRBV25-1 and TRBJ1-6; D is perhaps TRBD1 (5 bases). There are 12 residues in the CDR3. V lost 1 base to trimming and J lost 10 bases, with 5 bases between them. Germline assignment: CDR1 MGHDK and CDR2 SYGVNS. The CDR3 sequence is CASSEWGSPLHF. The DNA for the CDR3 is TGTGCCAGCAGTGAATGGGGCTCACCCCTCCACTTT.

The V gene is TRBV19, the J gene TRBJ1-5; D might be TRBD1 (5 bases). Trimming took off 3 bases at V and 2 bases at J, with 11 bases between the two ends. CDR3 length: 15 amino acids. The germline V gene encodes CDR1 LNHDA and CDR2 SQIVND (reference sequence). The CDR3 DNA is TGTGCCAGTAGTATGCAGGGTGGGGGCAATCAGCCCCAGCATTTT. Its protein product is CASSMQGGGNQPQHF.

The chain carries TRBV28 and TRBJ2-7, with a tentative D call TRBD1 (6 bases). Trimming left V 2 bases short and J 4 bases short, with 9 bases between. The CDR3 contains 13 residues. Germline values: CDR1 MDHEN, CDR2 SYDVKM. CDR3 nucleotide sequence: TGTGCCAGCAGTTTAATACAGGGTTACGAGCAGTACTTC. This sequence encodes CASSLIQGYEQYF. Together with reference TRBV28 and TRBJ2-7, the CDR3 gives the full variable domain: DVKVTQSSRYLVKRTGEKVFLECVQDMDHENMFWYRQDPGLGLRLIYFSYDVKMKEKGDIPEGYSVSREKKERFSLILESASTNQTSMYLCASSLIQGYEQYFGPGTRLTVT.

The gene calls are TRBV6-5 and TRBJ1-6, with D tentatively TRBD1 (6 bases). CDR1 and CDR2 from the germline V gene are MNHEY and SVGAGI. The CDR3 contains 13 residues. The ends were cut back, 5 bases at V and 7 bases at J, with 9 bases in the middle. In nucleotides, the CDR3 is TGTGCCAGCAGTCGGGACAAGAATTCACCCCTCCACTTT. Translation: CASSRDKNSPLHF.

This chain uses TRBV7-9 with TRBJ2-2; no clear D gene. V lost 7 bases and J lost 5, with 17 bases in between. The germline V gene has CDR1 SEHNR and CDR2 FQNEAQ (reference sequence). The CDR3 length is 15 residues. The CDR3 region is CASIKLEAPTGELFF. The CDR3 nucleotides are TGTGCCAGCATCAAACTTGAGGCCCCGACCGGGGAGCTGTTTTTT.

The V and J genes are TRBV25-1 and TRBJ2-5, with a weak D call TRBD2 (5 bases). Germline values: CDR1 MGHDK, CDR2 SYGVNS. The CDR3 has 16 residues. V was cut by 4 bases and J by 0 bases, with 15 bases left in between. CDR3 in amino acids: CASSADLTGNQETQYF. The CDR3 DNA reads TGTGCCAGCAGTGCGGACCTAACGGGGAACCAAGAGACCCAGTACTTC.

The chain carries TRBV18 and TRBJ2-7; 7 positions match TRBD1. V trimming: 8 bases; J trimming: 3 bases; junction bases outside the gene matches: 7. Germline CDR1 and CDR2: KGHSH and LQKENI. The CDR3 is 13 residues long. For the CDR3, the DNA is TGTGCCAGCGGACGGGACAGACTCTACGAGCAGTACTTC. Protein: CASGRDRLYEQYF. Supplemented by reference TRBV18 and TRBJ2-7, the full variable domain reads NAGVMQNPRHLVRRRGQEARLRCSPMKGHSHVYWYRQLPEEGLKFMVYLQKENIIDESGMPKERFSAEFPKEGPSILRIQQVVRGDSAAYFCASGRDRLYEQYFGPGTRLTVT.